These T cell receptor beta chains were read from a single sample in a study of T cells in Graves' hyperthyroidism and ophthalmopathy. TCRdb used MiXCR to reprocess the multiplex PCR reads, holding one entry per CDR3 protein. The table has about 640,000 distinct CDR3 sequences, under 25% seen once. The sample was blood. The origin of the receptors is a man under 40 with Graves' ophthalmopathy. CDR3s include the opening cysteine and the closing phenylalanine or tryptophan. Fields, in order: clone size, V gene, J gene, D gene, CDR3 DNA, CDR3 protein. D genes are given only for firm matches. Some rows mark clone size as missing; the rest say once, few, many or name a class of expanded clone.

few	TRBV30	TRBJ2-5	-	TGTGCCTGGGGTGTACAAACGGAGACCCAGTACTTC	CAWGVQTETQYF
few	TRBV2	TRBJ2-4	-	TGTGCCAGCAGTGATCGGGTTGCCAAAAACATTCAGTACTTC	CASSDRVAKNIQYF
many	TRBV7-8	TRBJ1-2	-	TGTGCCAGCAGCTTACAGGTGGGGGGAGGCTATGGCTACACCTTC	CASSLQVGGGYGYTF
-	TRBV6-1	TRBJ1-5	-	TGTGCCAGCAGTGATTGGGGACCGAATCAGCCCCGGCATTTT	CASSDWGPNQPRHF
many	TRBV11-3	TRBJ2-3	-	TGTGCCAGCAGCTTAGGGCATACCACAGATACGCAGTATTTT	CASSLGHTTDTQYF
once	TRBV10-3	TRBJ2-2	-	TGTGCCATCAGTGGAGGAGGGTCCGGGGAGCTGTTTTTT	CAISGGGSGELFF
-	TRBV30	TRBJ2-4	TRBD1	TGTGCCTGGAGTGTCCCCGGGACAGCACCACTAGCCAAAAACATTCAGTACTTC	CAWSVPGTAPLAKNIQYF
-	TRBV3-1	TRBJ1-2	-	TGTGCCAGCAGCCCCAGCCAGCCCGGGGGACTCAACTGTGGCTACACCTTC	CASSPSQPGGLNCGYTF
few	TRBV20-1	TRBJ2-7	TRBD2	TGCAGTGCTAGAGTCCCAGCGGGAGCACCTCCAGGCTACGAGCAGTACTTC	CSARVPAGAPPGYEQYF
-	TRBV28	TRBJ2-1	TRBD1	TGTGCCAGCAGTACCTGGACAGGGGGCGCGGGAGGTCCCAATGAGCAGTTCTTC	CASSTWTGGAGGPNEQFF
few	TRBV6-1	TRBJ2-5	-	TGTGCCAGCAGTGAAATCAACAGCGAGGAGACCCAGTACTTC	CASSEINSEETQYF
few	TRBV30	TRBJ2-2	-	TGTGCCTGGAGTGTAGAGGGATTCTCCGGGGAGCTGTTTTTT	CAWSVEGFSGELFF
-	TRBV4-2	TRBJ2-7	-	TGTGCCAGCAGCGCCTACTCCGCCTACGAGCAGTACTTC	CASSAYSAYEQYF
many	TRBV30	TRBJ1-1	-	TGTGCCTGCCTTGAGGCGGCTGAAGCTTTCTTT	CACLEAAEAFF
many	TRBV6-1	TRBJ1-3	-	TGTGCCAGCAGTGAAGTACAAAGGGCGACGGGAAACACCATATATTTT	CASSEVQRATGNTIYF
-	TRBV25-1	TRBJ2-5	-	TGTGCCAGCAGTGAATCTCGCGGGACATTGCAAGAGACCCAGTACTTC	CASSESRGTLQETQYF
many	TRBV7-9	TRBJ2-5	TRBD2	TGTGCCAGCAGTTTGGTACTAGCGGAAGAGACCCAGTACTTC	CASSLVLAEETQYF
-	TRBV4-2	TRBJ2-3	-	TGTGCCAGCAGCCAAGAGAAGGGATCGTCCATAGATACGCAGTATTTT	CASSQEKGSSIDTQYF
many	TRBV6-1	TRBJ1-1	-	TGTGCCAGCAGTGAAGTTGGACGGAACACTGAAGCTTTCTTT	CASSEVGRNTEAFF
many	TRBV20-1	TRBJ2-7	TRBD1	TGCAGTGCTAGAGACAGGGGGACAACCTACGAGCAGTACTTC	CSARDRGTTYEQYF
many	TRBV12-3/TRBV12-4	TRBJ1-2	-	TGTGCCAGCAGTCTCAGGGGAAGGGGCTACACCTTC	CASSLRGRGYTF
few	TRBV20-1	TRBJ1-5	-	TGCAGTGCTAGAGACCCCCGGGAGGGAGTACAGCCCCAGCATTTT	CSARDPREGVQPQHF
-	TRBV28	TRBJ2-1	-	TGTGCCAGCAGCGTGAGGGGGAGCTCCTGCAATGAGCAGTTCTTC	CASSVRGSSCNEQFF
many	TRBV11-2	TRBJ2-3	TRBD2	TGTGCCAGCAGCTTAAAACCTAGCGGGATGGGAGGCACAGATACGCAGTATTTT	CASSLKPSGMGGTDTQYF
many	TRBV11-3	TRBJ2-3	TRBD2	TGTGCCAGCAGCTTAGCTACTAGCGGGGGTCGAGATACGCAGTATTTT	CASSLATSGGRDTQYF
-	TRBV7-9	TRBJ1-1	-	TGTGCCAGCAGATCCAGCCGAGAGGTAGAAGCTTTCTTT	CASRSSREVEAFF
few	TRBV20-1	TRBJ2-1	TRBD2	TGCAGTGCTCCTAGCGGGAGGAGAGGCGAGCAGTTCTTC	CSAPSGRRGEQFF
-	TRBV12-3/TRBV12-4	TRBJ1-1	-	TGTGCCAGCAGCCCCGGTTGGAACACTGAAGCTTCCTTT	CASSPGWNTEASF
once	TRBV27	TRBJ2-7	TRBD1	TGTGCCAGCAGTTCGCCGGGACAGGGCCTACGAGCAGACAGGGCCTACGAGCAGTACTTC	CASSSPGQGLRADRAYEQYF
many	TRBV18	TRBJ1-5	-	TGTGCCAGCTCACCAGGGGCAGATCAGCCCCAGCATTTT	CASSPGADQPQHF
-	TRBV7-9	TRBJ2-1	TRBD2	TGTGCCAGCAGTTCTAGCGGGAGGGTAAATGAGCAGTTCTTC	CASSSSGRVNEQFF
few	TRBV7-2	TRBJ1-1	-	TGTGCCAGCAGCTTAGTAGGAGGGGTGCGCACTGAAGCTTTCTTT	CASSLVGGVRTEAFF
few	TRBV3-1	TRBJ1-5	-	TGTGCCAGCAGCCAAGGCAACAGGGTCAATCAGCCCCAGCATTTT	CASSQGNRVNQPQHF